This passage covers 30 T cell receptor beta chains from one sample sequenced in a study of cytomegalovirus exposure and HLA in healthy donors. It was with 60 Vbeta and 13 Jbeta primers that the PCR ran. Data came from immunoSEQ multiplex PCR; TCRdb stores just in-frame clones and leaves some out. This specimen shows under 130,000 clones; the ten leading clones hold around 0.59%. The sequencing input was PBMCs. The receptor source for this set is a man in his forties or fifties in good health and CMV-seronegative.

CDR3 DNA sequence: TGTGCCAGCTCACCCACGGTAGCGACCACTTACAATGAGCAGTTCTTC. This encodes CASSPTVATTYNEQFF. The chain has TRBV18 and TRBJ2-1, with D perhaps TRBD2 (5 bases). The CDR3 is 16 residues long. Germline CDR1 and CDR2: KGHSH and LQKENI. The V end was cut by 3 bases, the J end by 4 bases, with 16 bases between.

The J gene is TRBJ2-2, the V gene TRBV7-9; TRBD1 agrees at 7 bases. This CDR3 has 15 amino acids. V shed 5 bases, J shed 10 bases, and the junction held 13 bases outside the gene matches. The V gene's germline CDR1 is SEHNR and CDR2 FQNEAQ (reference sequence). CDR3: CASSLRRTGPAELFF. CDR3 sequence (DNA): TGTGCCAGCAGCCTGCGGAGGACAGGCCCGGCGGAGCTGTTTTTT.

The chain links TRBV2 to TRBJ1-6; weak D call: TRBD1 (6 bases). CDR1 is SNHLY and CDR2 is FYNNEI in the germline V gene. The CDR3 covers 15 residues. The V gene lost 7 bases and the J gene lost 6 bases, with 16 bases spanning the gap. The CDR3 region is CASTLRTVTNSPLHF. For the CDR3, the DNA is TGTGCCAGCACTTTGAGGACAGTAACTAATTCACCCCTCCACTTT.

The gene calls are TRBV11-3 and TRBJ2-1; D is unclear. Germline CDR1 and CDR2: SGHNT and YENEEA. CDR3 length: 12 residues. The V gene lost 5 bases and the J gene lost 8 bases, with 10 bases spanning the gap. The CDR3 sequence is CASSISYHEQFF. The CDR3 DNA follows: TGTGCCAGCAGCATCAGTTACCATGAGCAGTTCTTC.

The chain carries TRBV6-5 and TRBJ1-2; 9 positions match TRBD1. Germline V gives CDR1 MNHEY, CDR2 SVGAGI. The trim removed 5 bases at V and 3 bases at J, leaving 7 bases unmatched. This CDR3 comprises 15 residues. In nucleotides, the CDR3 is TGTGCCAGCAGTCCTGATCGGACAGGGGACTATGGCTACACCTTC. It encodes CASSPDRTGDYGYTF.

J is TRBJ1-1 and V is TRBV7-2, with D possibly matching TRBD1 (5 bases). The V and J ends lost 1 base and 5 bases respectively, with 11 bases between them. Germline CDR1 and CDR2: SGHTA and FQGNSA. This CDR3 contains 14 residues. CDR3 sequence (DNA): TGTGCCAGCAGCTTAGGTGGAGGGGTGACTGAAGCTTTCTTT. Residues: CASSLGGGVTEAFF.

The chain links TRBV4-1 to TRBJ1-4, with 9 bases lining up with TRBD1. The germline CDR1 and CDR2 sequences are MGHRA and YSYEKL. J was trimmed by 4 bases and V by 4 bases; bases with no gene match: 4. The CDR3 extends over 15 amino acids. The CDR3 is CASSPTGQGNEKLFF. As DNA, the CDR3 is TGCGCCAGCAGCCCCACGGGACAGGGTAATGAAAAACTGTTTTTT.

The chain employs TRBV15 and TRBJ2-3, with 9 nucleotides matching TRBD2. The germline V gene encodes CDR1 LNHNV and CDR2 YYDKDF (reference sequence). The J segment lost 7 bases and the V segment lost 7 bases, leaving 6 bases of the junction unmatched. The CDR3 has 13 amino acids. The CDR3 DNA follows: TGTGCCACCACCGCGGGGGGGGGCAATACGCAGTATTTT. It translates to CATTAGGGNTQYF.

This chain joins TRBV7-2 and TRBJ2-1; 13 nucleotides align to TRBD2. Trimming took 3 bases from V and 13 from J; bases not matched to a gene: 15. The CDR3 consists of 17 residues. Germline assignment: CDR1 SGHTA and CDR2 FQGNSA. The CDR3 loop reads CASSLRATSGGAPGQFF. The CDR3 region has the DNA TGTGCCAGCAGCTTGAGGGCAACTAGCGGGGGGGCCCCCGGTCAGTTCTTC.

The chain links TRBV19 to TRBJ1-1, with D possibly TRBD1 on 5 matching bases. V lost 5 bases and J lost 5, with 12 bases in between. The CDR3 has 13 amino acids. Per the germline V gene, CDR1 is LNHDA and CDR2 is SQIVND (reference sequence). CDR3 sequence reads: CASSSGVGTEAFF. DNA for the CDR3: TGTGCCAGTAGTTCGGGGGTAGGGACTGAAGCTTTCTTT. Drawing the rest from reference TRBV19 and TRBJ1-1, the complete variable domain is DGGITQSPKYLFRKEGQNVTLSCEQNLNHDAMYWYRQDPGQGLRLIYYSQIVNDFQKGDIAEGYSVSREKKESFPLTVTSAQKNPTAFYLCASSSGVGTEAFFGQGTRLTVV.

This sequence joins TRBV4-1 and TRBJ1-4, with no clear D. CDR3 length equals 14 residues. The germline V and J ends were trimmed by 3 bases and 8 bases, with 13 bases remaining between them. Germline CDR1 and CDR2: MGHRA and YSYEKL. Here the CDR3 DNA reads TGCGCCAGCAGCCAGAAATTGATACAGGAAAAACTGTTTTTT. This gives the protein CASSQKLIQEKLFF.

V gene TRBV27 combines with J gene TRBJ2-7, with TRBD2 matching over 8 bases. Germline CDR1 MNHEY, CDR2 SMNVEV (reference sequence). V dropped 6 bases and J dropped 3; count of bases not matched to a gene: 10. The CDR3 is 15 amino acids. The CDR3 sequence is CASRPAGGHFYEQYF. The CDR3 DNA follows: TGTGCCAGCAGGCCGGCGGGAGGACACTTCTACGAGCAGTACTTC.

The gene calls are TRBV7-9 and TRBJ2-5; 9 nucleotides match TRBD2. CDR1 and CDR2 from the germline V gene are SEHNR and FQNEAQ (reference sequence). The CDR3 runs 15 residues. Trimming cost V 1 base and J 3 bases; bases outside gene matches: 3. CDR3 amino acids: CASSLGPSGKETQYF. The CDR3 DNA reads as TGTGCCAGCAGCTTAGGGCCTAGCGGGAAAGAGACCCAGTACTTC.

The V gene is TRBV5-1, the J gene TRBJ2-4, with 9 bases fitting TRBD1. Trimming removed 4 bases from V and 8 bases from J; junction bases left unmatched: 10. The CDR3 consists of 15 residues. Looked up from germline, CDR1 is SGHRS and CDR2 is YFSETQ. CDR3 sequence (DNA): TGCGCCAGCAGCGGACAGGGGACGAGTGAGGACATTCAGTACTTC. This translates into CASSGQGTSEDIQYF.

CDR3 nucleotides: TGTGCCAGCAGCGTAAGCGGGGCGGGTACGCAGTATTTT. It encodes CASSVSGAGTQYF. The V gene is TRBV9, the J gene TRBJ2-3; 7 bases are a match to TRBD2. This CDR3 region has 13 residues. Germline values: CDR1 SGDLS, CDR2 YYNGEE. Trimming removed 1 base from V and 8 bases from J; junction bases left unmatched: 4.

The rearrangement uses TRBV5-1 and TRBJ2-5, with D perhaps TRBD1 (6 bases). Germline V gene lookup returns CDR1 SGHRS and CDR2 YFSETQ. Trimming removed 6 bases from V and 1 base from J, with 13 bases in between. The CDR3 length is 14 residues. CDR3 bases: TGCGCCAGCACCACAGGGACACCCCAAGAGACCCAGTACTTC. This translates into CASTTGTPQETQYF.

The chain combines TRBV19 with TRBJ2-1; D possibly corresponds to TRBD2 (5 bases). Trimming pared 5 bases from V and 0 bases from J, leaving 11 bases between. This CDR3 comprises 15 residues. CDR1 and CDR2 (germline): LNHDA, SQIVND (reference sequence). CDR3 DNA sequence: TGTGCCAGTAGTCCCACTGGGAGCTCCTACAATGAGCAGTTCTTC. This codes for CASSPTGSSYNEQFF.

The chain employs TRBV5-1 and TRBJ2-1, with TRBD1 as a possible D gene (5 bases). The length of the CDR3 is 14 residues. Trimming stripped 1 base from V and 5 bases from J, with 10 bases between. Germline values: CDR1 SGHRS, CDR2 YFSETQ. The CDR3 bases are TGCGCCAGCAGCTTGACTCCAGGGAACAATGAGCAGTTCTTC. The encoded protein is CASSLTPGNNEQFF. The full variable domain, completed using reference TRBV5-1 and TRBJ2-1, is KAGVTQTPRYLIKTRGQQVTLSCSPISGHRSVSWYQQTPGQGLQFLFEYFSETQRNKGNFPGRFSGRQFSNSRSEMNVSTLELGDSALYLCASSLTPGNNEQFFGPGTRLTVL.

The chain carries TRBV4-1 and TRBJ2-2; 7 bases align to TRBD1. The germline gives CDR1 MGHRA, CDR2 YSYEKL. The CDR3 totals 13 residues. V gave up 4 bases and J gave up 7 bases; unmatched junction bases: 3. CDR3 loop: CASSLTGVGELFF. CDR3 nucleotides: TGCGCCAGCAGCCTTACAGGGGTCGGGGAGCTGTTTTTT.

The rearrangement joins TRBV4-3 to TRBJ2-1, with D perhaps TRBD1 (6 bases). The V end was cut by 0 bases, the J end by 4 bases, with 10 bases between. The CDR3 totals 15 residues. The V gene's germline CDR1 is LGHNA and CDR2 YSLEER. In DNA, the CDR3 is TGCGCCAGCAGCCAAGAGCCGACAGGTTACAATGAGCAGTTCTTC. It is translated as CASSQEPTGYNEQFF.

CDR3 in DNA: TGTGCCAGTAGTATCTTCGCGGGAGCGGGGGAGACGAAGGATACGCAGTATTTT. Its translation is CASSIFAGAGETKDTQYF. The rearrangement links TRBV19 to TRBJ2-3, with TRBD2 matching over 8 bases. The CDR3 spans 18 residues. V shed 3 bases, J shed 6 bases, and the junction held 17 bases outside the gene matches. CDR1 and CDR2 from the germline V gene are LNHDA and SQIVND (reference sequence).

The chain links TRBV5-1 to TRBJ2-7, with unresolved D. V lost 0 bases, J lost 3 bases, and 10 bases lay in between. CDR1 SGHRS and CDR2 YFSETQ come from the germline V gene. There are 14 residues in the CDR3. The CDR3 region has the DNA TGCGCCAGCAGCTTGGATGCGGTCAACTACGAGCAGTACTTC. As protein: CASSLDAVNYEQYF.

As to this clone: One end of the junction varies from germline; a read error may be responsible. This chain joins TRBV29-1 and TRBJ1-1; the match to TRBD1 covers 9 bases. The CDR3 is 17 amino acids. The germline V gene encodes CDR1 SQVTM and CDR2 ANQGSEA. The CDR3 is CSFEPHRQGVANTEAFF. The DNA of the CDR3 is TGCAGCTTTGAACCCCACAGACAGGGGGTTGCGAACACTGAAGCTTTCTTT.

The gene calls are TRBV19 and TRBJ2-5, with 7 bases matching TRBD2. The CDR3 is made up of 15 amino acids. The germline CDR1 and CDR2 sequences are LNHDA and SQIVND (reference sequence). V dropped 3 bases and J dropped 2; count of bases not matched to a gene: 6. The CDR3 DNA is TGTGCCAGTAGTATCTCTTCCGGGGGGCAAGAGACCCAGTACTTC. This encodes CASSISSGGQETQYF.

The chain combines TRBV15 with TRBJ1-6; D might be TRBD1 (5 bases). Trimming removed 0 bases at V and 10 bases at J, with 16 bases between. Germline values: CDR1 LNHNV, CDR2 YYDKDF (reference sequence). The CDR3 has 16 amino acids. The CDR3 loop is CATSRDIWAGNSPLHF. The CDR3 DNA is TGTGCCACCAGCAGAGATATCTGGGCAGGGAACTCACCCCTCCACTTT.

The V and J genes are TRBV10-1 and TRBJ2-5, with 8 bases fitting TRBD1. The CDR3 is made up of 16 amino acids. CDR1 is WNHNN, CDR2 SYGVQD, per germline (reference sequence). V gave up 0 bases and J gave up 5 bases; unmatched junction bases: 8. The CDR3 nucleotides are TGCGCCAGCAGTGAGTCGAGGGGGACAGGTTCGGAGACCCAGTACTTC. It codes for CASSESRGTGSETQYF.

This chain connects TRBV7-2 to TRBJ2-4; TRBD1 matches at 7 bases. Per germline, CDR1 SGHTA and CDR2 FQGNSA. The junction had 7 bases not matched to a gene; V was cut back by 5 bases and J by 9 bases. The CDR3 contains 13 residues. CDR3 sequence (DNA): TGTGCCAGCAGCCCCGACAGGGTGAGCATTCAGTACTTC. Protein sequence: CASSPDRVSIQYF.

This chain joins TRBV14 and TRBJ1-3; possible D gene TRBD1, 6 bases. Trimming removed 4 bases from V and 0 bases from J, with 13 bases in between. There are 16 residues in the CDR3. Germline V lookup: CDR1 SGHDN, CDR2 FVKESK. The CDR3 region has the DNA TGTGCCAGCAGCCGCTCTACAGGGACCTCTGGAAACACCATATATTTT. This translates into CASSRSTGTSGNTIYF.

The chain combines TRBV5-6 with TRBJ1-3; D not certain. The CDR3 is made up of 15 amino acids. V was cut by 3 bases and J by 2 bases, with 12 bases left in between. The germline V gene encodes CDR1 SGHDT and CDR2 YYEEEE. The CDR3 sequence: CASSSAVVTGNTIYF. DNA for the CDR3: TGTGCCAGCAGCTCGGCGGTCGTAACTGGAAACACCATATATTTT. The complete variable domain, with remaining parts taken from reference TRBV5-6 and TRBJ1-3, reads DAGVTQSPTHLIKTRGQQVTLRCSPKSGHDTVSWYQQALGQGPQFIFQYYEEEERQRGNFPDRFSGHQFPNYSSELNVNALLLGDSALYLCASSSAVVTGNTIYFGEGSWLTVV.

This chain links TRBV18 with TRBJ2-5; 11 nucleotides match TRBD1. This CDR3 comprises 17 residues. The germline V gene encodes CDR1 KGHSH and CDR2 LQKENI. The V and J ends lost 6 bases and 0 bases, in that order; junction bases with no gene match: 9. CDR3 bases: TGTGCCAGCTCCCGAACGGGGACAGGGGGTTACCAAGAGACCCAGTACTTC. Its protein product is CASSRTGTGGYQETQYF.